The 10 T cell receptor beta chains below were found in one sample sequenced in a study of early T cells in non-severe SARS-CoV-2 infection. TCRdb re-analysed the 5' RACE reads in MiXCR, keeping a single row per CDR3 protein. Among tens of thousands of distinct CDR3 sequences, over 11% were seen once, and the ten largest hold roughly 3%. Material for sequencing was whole blood. All receptors derive from an adult who was a healthcare worker with PCR-confirmed SARS-CoV-2 infection or an uninfected control (not recorded which).

This clonotype was detected only once. The chain links TRBV12-3 or TRBV12-4 to TRBJ2-2; 8 bases line up with TRBD1. The CDR3 runs 15 residues. The ends lost 5 bases at V and 6 bases at J; junction bases unmatched: 8. The DNA of the CDR3 is TGTGCCAGCAGTCCTAGGACAGGGAAGGCCGGGGAGCTGTTTTTT. It codes for CASSPRTGKAGELFF.

The V call is TRBV27, the J call TRBJ2-2; tentatively, D is TRBD1 (6 bases). CDR3 length: 15 residues. Per germline, CDR1 MNHEY and CDR2 SMNVEV (reference sequence). V was shortened by 5 bases and J by 1 base, with 11 bases between the two germline ends. The chain's CDR3 is CASSTPGQNTGELFF. Here the CDR3 DNA reads TGTGCCAGCAGTACACCGGGACAGAACACCGGGGAGCTGTTTTTT.

The sample holds a few counts of this clonotype. The chain links TRBV18 to TRBJ2-7; D is tentatively TRBD1 or TRBD2 (5 bases each). Germline values: CDR1 KGHSH, CDR2 LQKENI. V dropped 0 bases and J dropped 7 bases, with 13 bases sitting between them. The CDR3 has 14 residues. CDR3 sequence: CASSPPPVGGEQYF. The CDR3 DNA is TGTGCCAGCTCACCACCCCCGGTTGGGGGAGAGCAGTACTTC.

The gene calls are TRBV6-1 and TRBJ2-6; 13 bases are a match to TRBD2. The CDR3 extends over 17 amino acids. Germline CDR1 reads MNHNS; CDR2 reads SASEGT. V lost 6 bases, J lost 3 bases, and 5 bases stayed unmatched. The chain's CDR3 is CASSSGLAGVGANVLTF. CDR3 nucleotide sequence: TGTGCCAGCAGCTCTGGACTAGCGGGAGTTGGGGCCAACGTCCTGACTTTC.

This clonotype came up many times. The V gene is TRBV30, the J gene TRBJ1-5; D unclear. Germline V CDR1 and CDR2: GTSNPN, SVGIG (reference sequence). Trimming removed 5 bases at V and 0 bases at J, with 8 bases between. The CDR3 covers 13 residues. CDR3 bases: TGTGCCTGGGCCCGGGATAGCAATCAGCCCCAGCATTTT. Translated, it gives CAWARDSNQPQHF. Filled out from reference TRBV30 and TRBJ1-5, the complete variable domain reads SQTIHQWPATLVQPVGSPLSLECTVEGTSNPNLYWYRQAAGRGLQLLFYSVGIGQISSEVPQNLSASRPQDRQFILSSKKLLLSDSGFYLCAWARDSNQPQHFGDGTRLSIL.

This clonotype was seen more than once but under ten times. This chain uses TRBV5-1 with TRBJ2-7, with a weak D call TRBD2 (6 bases). V was clipped by 5 bases and J by 1 base, with 13 bases between them. CDR3 size: 14 residues. The V gene's germline CDR1 is SGHRS and CDR2 YFSETQ. The CDR3 reads CASRQASESYEQYF. DNA of the CDR3: TGCGCCAGCAGACAGGCTAGCGAGTCCTACGAGCAGTACTTC.

This clonotype has a count of ten or more. The rearrangement joins TRBV14 to TRBJ2-5; 14 nucleotides line up with TRBD2. This CDR3 is 15 amino acids long. Germline lookup yields CDR1 SGHDN and CDR2 FVKESK. V trimming: 3 bases; J trimming: 5 bases; junction bases outside the gene matches: 2. The CDR3 here is CASSQTSGGVETQYF. DNA of the CDR3: TGTGCCAGCAGCCAGACTAGCGGGGGGGTCGAGACCCAGTACTTC.

This sequence joins TRBV20-1 and TRBJ1-4, with D possibly matching TRBD1 (6 bases). The V end lost 5 bases, the J end lost 3 bases, and 16 bases lay between the germline ends. The CDR3 is 15 residues long. The germline gives CDR1 DFQATT, CDR2 SNEGSKA (reference sequence). The CDR3: CSASQGRFANEKLFF. The CDR3 DNA sequence: TGCAGTGCTTCTCAGGGGAGGTTCGCTAATGAAAAACTGTTTTTT.

This clonotype was observed a handful of times. The CDR3: CASIPQGGQAHEAFF. CDR3 DNA: TGTGCCAGCATTCCACAAGGGGGACAAGCCCATGAAGCTTTCTTT. V and J are TRBV6-1 and TRBJ1-1; D is perhaps TRBD1 (6 bases). The CDR3 sequence is 15 residues long. The germline gives CDR1 MNHNS, CDR2 SASEGT. V lost 7 bases to trimming and J lost 7 bases, with 22 bases between them.

This clonotype was observed at least ten times. The chain has TRBV30 and TRBJ2-3; TRBD1 might be the D (6 bases). This CDR3 spans 10 amino acids. Deletions cut 5 bases from V and 7 bases from J, with 7 bases between. Germline assignment: CDR1 GTSNPN and CDR2 SVGIG (reference sequence). CDR3 loop: CAWGTHTQYF. CDR3 bases: TGTGCCTGGGGGACACATACGCAGTATTTT. The whole variable domain, remainder taken from reference TRBV30 and TRBJ2-3, is SQTIHQWPATLVQPVGSPLSLECTVEGTSNPNLYWYRQAAGRGLQLLFYSVGIGQISSEVPQNLSASRPQDRQFILSSKKLLLSDSGFYLCAWGTHTQYFGPGTRLTVL.